The next 8 T cell receptor beta chains were all read from a single sample in a study of early T cells in non-severe SARS-CoV-2 infection. TCRdb re-derived calls from the 5' RACE reads in MiXCR, one entry per CDR3 protein. Among around 83,000 distinct CDR3 sequences listed, more than 9% were seen once. Sequencing used whole blood, obtained at baseline. All receptors come from an adult who was a healthcare worker with PCR-confirmed SARS-CoV-2 infection or an uninfected control (not recorded which).

The rearrangement uses TRBV28 and TRBJ1-1; TRBD1 might be the D (6 bases). The germline V gene has CDR1 MDHEN and CDR2 SYDVKM. V gave up 4 bases and J gave up 4 bases, with 13 bases separating them. The CDR3 spans 14 residues. This CDR3 is CASSSGQRGTEAFF. Written as DNA, the CDR3 is TGTGCCAGCAGTTCGGGACAAAGGGGCACTGAAGCTTTCTTT.

In its sample, this clonotype was seen many times. The rearrangement links TRBV20-1 to TRBJ1-5, with TRBD1 as a possible D gene (5 bases). Germline V CDR1 and CDR2: DFQATT, SNEGSKA (reference sequence). Trimming cost V 5 bases and J 0 bases, with 17 bases left between them. The CDR3 spans 16 residues. CDR3 sequence: CSAPGGTLYSNQPQHF. The CDR3 nucleotides are TGCAGTGCTCCGGGCGGGACCCTTTATAGCAATCAGCCCCAGCATTTT.

This clonotype was seen a few times. The chain is built from TRBV5-1 and TRBJ2-1; D perhaps matches TRBD2 (5 bases). This CDR3 region has 13 residues. Trimming removed 2 bases at V and 9 bases at J, with 12 bases between. Germline lookup yields CDR1 SGHRS and CDR2 YFSETQ. The CDR3 coding sequence is TGCGCCAGCAGCTTTTCGGGTAGCGTTGAGCAGTTCTTC. Residues: CASSFSGSVEQFF.

This clonotype has a handful of counts. The CDR3 DNA follows: TGTGCCAGCAGCCTGAGGGGGAGCGCTGACGGAAATACGCAGTATTTT. It yields the protein CASSLRGSADGNTQYF. V usage is TRBV7-3 and J usage is TRBJ2-3, with D possibly being TRBD1 (6 bases). Trimming stripped 5 bases from V and 7 bases from J, with 22 bases between. CDR3 length equals 16 residues. Germline V gives CDR1 SGHTA, CDR2 FQGTGA.

This clonotype was found many times. The chain has TRBV11-1 and TRBJ2-1, with TRBD2 as a possible D gene (6 bases). The CDR3 runs 15 residues. The V gene's germline CDR1 is SGHAT and CDR2 FQDESV (reference sequence). V was trimmed by 0 bases and J by 6 bases, leaving 12 bases between them. The CDR3 sequence is CASSLASGHTNEQFF. CDR3 DNA: TGTGCCAGCAGCTTAGCTAGCGGACATACCAATGAGCAGTTCTTC.

This clonotype came up many times. CDR3 region: CASSPVTIGADTQYF. CDR3 DNA: TGTGCCAGCTCACCAGTCACCATCGGAGCAGATACGCAGTATTTT. V and J are TRBV18 and TRBJ2-3; D not certain. Germline assignment: CDR1 KGHSH and CDR2 LQKENI. V was shortened by 2 bases and J by 4 bases, with 13 bases between the two germline ends. This CDR3 has 15 amino acids.

In the case of this clonotype: Germline and junction disagree at one end, which may indicate a read error. The V call is TRBV20-1, the J call TRBJ2-1, with 7 bases aligning to TRBD1. The CDR3 totals 8 residues. The germline V gene has CDR1 DFQATT and CDR2 SNEGSKA (reference sequence). CDR3: CSARTGDF. For the CDR3, the DNA is TGCAGTGCAAGAACAGGGGACTTC.

This clonotype came up many times. V and J are TRBV27 and TRBJ1-5, with a weak D call TRBD1 (6 bases). CDR3 length: 14 residues. Trimming left V 4 bases short and J 8 bases short, with 15 bases between. CDR1 is MNHEY and CDR2 is SMNVEV in the germline V gene (reference sequence). For the CDR3, the DNA is TGTGCCAGCAGTTCCGACAGGAGGTTGGAGCCCCAGCATTTT. This sequence encodes CASSSDRRLEPQHF.